The TCR beta chain under discussion was sequenced for a study of identical twins. Each cDNA held unique molecular identifiers, and template switching gave it a universal primer site. TCRdb re-called the 5' RACE reads through MiXCR, storing one row per CDR3 protein. The table has fewer than 250,000 distinct CDR3 sequences, around 6.9% seen once. With V trimmed by 3 bases and J by 4 bases, 2 bases remained unmatched. The CDR3 runs 14 residues. The germline CDR1 and CDR2 sequences are SNHLY and FYNNEI. This same sample was also part of a study on yellow fever vaccine responses in identical twins.

The chain employs TRBV2 and TRBJ2-2; 7 positions agree with TRBD1. The sequencing input was memory (CD45RO+) T cells sorted from blood. This TCR derives from a woman under 30 in good health. CDR3 sequence: CASSDKGATGELFF. DNA for the CDR3: TGTGCCAGCAGTGACAAGGGGGCCACCGGGGAGCTGTTTTTT.